This T cell receptor (beta chain) was obtained from a study of cytomegalovirus exposure and HLA in healthy donors. Study-wide results and caveats: Productive rates of about 87% or about 30% were seen for most TCR beta V segments in an earlier analysis. For most subjects, TCR beta sequences were reported to predict HLA-A and HLA-B alleles with accuracy.

The primer mix had 60 Vbeta and 13 Jbeta primers. Measured with immunoSEQ multiplex PCR; TCRdb has only the in-frame clones, and not every one. The repertoire includes about 190,000 clones, over 80% of them detected once, and over 1.5% sits in the top ten. Worth noting for this clone: Its antigen is unknown.

This CDR3 contains 16 residues. CDR1 is SGHTA, CDR2 FQGTGA, per germline. With 3 bases clipped from V and 4 bases from J, the junction kept 10 bases outside the gene matches. This receptor was identified in a middle-aged man in good health and CMV-seronegative. The sequenced material came from PBMCs. The V call is TRBV7-3, the J call TRBJ1-1; 8 bases agree with TRBD1. Written as DNA, the CDR3 is TGTGCCAGCAGCTTGCACTCGACAGGGGCTATCACTGAAGCTTTCTTT. It codes for CASSLHSTGAITEAFF.